The 18 T cell receptor beta chains reported below all come from one sample, sequenced in a study of regulatory T cells in long-lasting Graves disease. As for time point: newly diagnosed GD, antithyroid drugs for less than 3 months. RNA from PBMCs was the source of the TCR library. Construction of the TCR beta libraries employed iRepertoire HTBI primers in conjunction with Arm-PCR of CDR3 regions. A single record per CDR3 protein comes from TCRdb applying MiXCR to the multiplex PCR reads. The sample has about 530,000 distinct CDR3 sequences, around 16% seen once. This sample also belongs to another study, concerning T cells in Graves' hyperthyroidism and ophthalmopathy.

The material sequenced was peripheral blood mononuclear cells (PBMCs), taken at new diagnosis, from a patient treated with antithyroid drugs. The receptors were sampled from a woman aged 35 to 60 with Graves disease.

In its sample, this clonotype was seen many times. The CDR3 is CASTLRPAPLYF. Written as DNA, the CDR3 is TGTGCCAGCACCCTACGCCCGGCCCCCCTGTACTTC. The chain links TRBV7-6 to TRBJ2-5, with unresolved D. The germline V gene encodes CDR1 SGHVS and CDR2 FNYEAQ. The CDR3 is 12 amino acids. Trimming left V 7 bases short and J 13 bases short, with 19 bases between.

This clonotype was picked up a small number of times. V gene TRBV12-3 or TRBV12-4 combines with J gene TRBJ1-6; D may be TRBD1 (5 bases). Trimming left V 6 bases short and J 4 bases short, with 7 bases between. CDR3 length: 13 amino acids. The CDR3 nucleotides are TGTGCCAGCAGGGGACGTTATAATTCACCCCTCCACTTT. It codes for CASRGRYNSPLHF.

The chain joins TRBV28 to TRBJ1-1; D might be TRBD1 (5 bases). CDR1 MDHEN and CDR2 SYDVKM come from the germline V gene. The CDR3 covers 17 residues. The V end was cut by 5 bases, the J end by 1 base, with 20 bases between. The CDR3 protein is CASSPQGGEGPNTEAFF. The CDR3 coding sequence is TGTGCCAGCAGTCCGCAGGGCGGAGAGGGTCCGAACACTGAAGCTTTCTTT.

This clonotype was seen ten or more times. The chain combines TRBV20-1 with TRBJ2-1, with D perhaps matching TRBD2 (5 bases). The length of the CDR3 is 14 residues. CDR1 and CDR2 (germline): DFQATT, SNEGSKA (reference sequence). Trimming pared 3 bases from V and 8 bases from J, leaving 17 bases between. CDR3 loop: CSASEGSDFDEQFF. For the CDR3, the DNA is TGCAGTGCTAGTGAGGGCTCGGATTTCGATGAGCAGTTCTTC.

The rearrangement uses TRBV4-1 and TRBJ1-1, with 7 bases that match TRBD1. Trimming cost V 2 bases and J 3 bases; bases outside gene matches: 12. The V gene's germline CDR1 is MGHRA and CDR2 YSYEKL. This CDR3 is 17 amino acids long. CDR3 bases: TGCGCCAGCAGCCAAAAAGTGCTCTTGACAGGGCACACTGAAGCTTTCTTT. Its protein is CASSQKVLLTGHTEAFF.

The sample holds many counts of this clonotype. The chain combines TRBV2 with TRBJ2-3; maybe TRBD2 (5 bases). With 6 bases removed from V and 2 bases from J, the gap between germline ends came to 18 bases. Germline V gene sequence: CDR1 SNHLY, CDR2 FYNNEI. The CDR3 has 16 amino acids. This CDR3 is CASRSTFLALTDTQYF. The DNA of the CDR3 is TGTGCCAGCAGATCCACCTTTCTAGCCCTCACAGATACGCAGTATTTT. The full variable domain, rest sourced from reference TRBV2 and TRBJ2-3, is EPEVTQTPSHQVTQMGQEVILRCVPISNHLYFYWYRQILGQKVEFLVSFYNNEISEKSEIFDDQFSVERPDGSNFTLKIRSTKLEDSAMYFCASRSTFLALTDTQYFGPGTRLTVL.

This clonotype was seen many times. This chain joins TRBV11-2 and TRBJ2-5, with D tentatively TRBD2 (6 bases). This CDR3 comprises 13 residues. V was trimmed by 7 bases and J by 5 bases, leaving 14 bases between them. Germline V CDR1 and CDR2: SGHAT, FQNNGV. CDR3 sequence: CASTPGLRETQYF. CDR3 DNA: TGTGCCAGCACCCCGGGACTGCGGGAGACCCAGTACTTC.

This rearrangement joins TRBV11-2 to TRBJ2-3; 7 nucleotides agree with TRBD2. The end of the DNA aligns better with TRBJ2-1, so the J call may be wrong. The CDR3 is made up of 13 amino acids. Germline V gene sequence: CDR1 SGHAT, CDR2 FQNNGV. The CDR3 region is CASSPRGEGEQFF. The CDR3 DNA follows: TGTGCCAGCAGTCCACGGGGGGAGGGGGAGCAGTTCTTC.

This sequence joins TRBV9 and TRBJ2-7; tentatively, D is TRBD2 (5 bases). Trimming stripped 0 bases from V and 5 bases from J, with 12 bases between. Germline CDR1 reads SGDLS; CDR2 reads YYNGEE. This CDR3 comprises 14 residues. CDR3 sequence: CASSVEAGDHEQYF. The CDR3 nucleotides are TGTGCCAGCAGCGTAGAGGCGGGCGACCACGAGCAGTACTTC. Complete variable domain (other parts from reference TRBV9 and TRBJ2-7): DSGVTQTPKHLITATGQRVTLRCSPRSGDLSVYWYQQSLDQGLQFLIQYYNGEERAKGNILERFSAQQFPDLHSELNLSSLELGDSALYFCASSVEAGDHEQYFGPGTRLTVT.

The chain joins TRBV10-3 to TRBJ1-5; D gene unclear. V was pared by 4 bases and J by 0 bases, with 13 bases between. The CDR3 totals 16 residues. Germline V gene sequence: CDR1 ENHRY, CDR2 SYGVKD. This chain's CDR3 is CAISVGEIYSNQPQHF. In nucleotides, the CDR3 is TGTGCCATCAGTGTCGGGGAAATCTATAGCAATCAGCCCCAGCATTTT.

This clonotype was recorded many times. The chain joins TRBV12-3 or TRBV12-4 to TRBJ1-1; D perhaps matches TRBD1 (5 bases). The V end was cut by 5 bases, the J end by 4 bases, with 17 bases between. The CDR3 totals 15 residues. CDR3 in amino acids: CASSGGDAGGTEAFF. CDR3 nucleotides: TGTGCCAGCAGTGGAGGGGACGCCGGGGGCACTGAAGCTTTCTTT.

This clonotype showed up many times. This chain uses TRBV6-2 or TRBV6-3 with TRBJ2-1, with a tentative D call TRBD1 (6 bases). Judging by the DNA end, TRBJ2-5 fits better; the J call may be wrong. CDR1 is MNHEY and CDR2 is SVGEGT in the germline V gene. This CDR3 is built from 14 residues. CDR3 amino acids: CASSRALVGATQYF. CDR3 nucleotides: TGTGCCAGCAGCCGCGCATTGGTGGGGGCGACCCAGTACTTC.

This clonotype was seen at least ten times. The rearrangement links TRBV12-3 or TRBV12-4 to TRBJ1-1; no clear D. This CDR3 has 14 amino acids. Trimming took off 0 bases at V and 3 bases at J, with 8 bases between the two ends. The CDR3 DNA reads as TGTGCCAGCAGTTTAGCAGGGTCTCACACTGAAGCTTTCTTT. This codes for CASSLAGSHTEAFF.

This clonotype was counted only a few times. CDR3 protein: CASSTPGQTSYEQYF. CDR3 nucleotide sequence: TGTGCCAGTAGTACCCCCGGACAGACCTCCTACGAGCAGTACTTC. The J gene is TRBJ2-7, the V gene TRBV19; D perhaps matches TRBD1 (6 bases). V was shortened by 4 bases and J by 0 bases, with 13 bases between the two germline ends. Germline V gives CDR1 LNHDA, CDR2 SQIVND (reference sequence). The CDR3 has 15 residues.

The sample holds many counts of this clonotype. The V call is TRBV9, the J call TRBJ1-2, with D unclear. The CDR3 has 12 residues. Germline lookup yields CDR1 SGDLS and CDR2 YYNGEE. Trimming removed 0 bases from V and 8 bases from J, with 8 bases in between. The CDR3 nucleotides read TGTGCCAGCAGCGTAGAGCAGTCAGGCTACACCTTC. Translated: CASSVEQSGYTF.

The chain combines TRBV7-9 with TRBJ1-2; D is possibly TRBD1 (6 bases). The CDR3 consists of 13 residues. Between the trimmed V and J ends, which lost 5 bases and 6 bases, there was a span of 13 bases. In germline, CDR1 is SEHNR, CDR2 FQNEAQ (reference sequence). CDR3 DNA: TGTGCCAGCAGCCGGGGACAAATCCATGGCTACACCTTC. Its protein is CASSRGQIHGYTF.

This clonotype was observed at least ten times. J is TRBJ2-7 and V is TRBV20-1, with TRBD1 matching over 9 bases. The germline gives CDR1 DFQATT, CDR2 SNEGSKA (reference sequence). The trim removed 0 bases at V and 5 bases at J, leaving 11 bases unmatched. The CDR3 consists of 16 residues. The CDR3 here is CSARDERGQGGHEQYF. Written as DNA, the CDR3 is TGCAGTGCTAGAGATGAACGGGGACAGGGAGGACACGAGCAGTACTTC.

V and J are TRBV7-9 and TRBJ1-5; D is undetermined. The CDR3 extends over 13 amino acids. Trimming removed 2 bases at V and 5 bases at J, with 7 bases between. Germline CDR1 and CDR2: SEHNR and FQNEAQ (reference sequence). This CDR3 is CASSLIRDQPQHF. The CDR3 region has the DNA TGTGCCAGCAGCTTAATCCGAGATCAGCCCCAGCATTTT.